This TCR beta chain was documented in a study of T-cell memory formation after mild COVID-19. Germline trimming cut 2 bases from V and 3 bases from J; bases unmatched to any gene: 11. The CDR3 extends over 17 amino acids. Points on this clonotype: Antigen specificity is unknown.

Study-level findings and limits: Some responding clones appeared in pre-infection memory, suggesting cross-reactive memory joined.

5'RACE with constant-segment primers yielded barcoded, UMI-tagged TCR alpha and TCR beta cDNA libraries. TCRdb processed the 5' RACE reads anew with MiXCR; each CDR3 protein has one entry. The sample lists almost 35,000 distinct CDR3 sequences; roughly 7.2% were seen once. The sample consisted of PBMCs or a T cell subset sorted from them (not recorded which). This receptor was obtained from a man between 18 and 35 years old who had mild COVID-19 (a few samples of this study predate the infection). Cell type and time point are not known. V gene TRBV12-3 or TRBV12-4 combines with J gene TRBJ2-3, with TRBD1 matching over 7 bases. The CDR3 spells CASSLRGGRGFTDTQYF. CDR3 nucleotide sequence: TGTGCCAGCAGTTTAAGGGGTGGCAGGGGGTTTACAGATACGCAGTATTTT.